A selection of T cell receptor beta chains follows, all from one sample in a study of cytomegalovirus exposure and HLA in healthy donors. Data came from immunoSEQ multiplex PCR; TCRdb stores just in-frame clones and leaves some out. The sample records about 180,000 clones, roughly four fifths being singletons. Specimen: PBMCs. The receptors were sampled from a young woman in good health and CMV-seropositive. The CDR3 runs from the conserved cysteine through the conserved F or W. The order of the fields is clone size, J gene, CDR3 length, V gene, D gene, CDR3 DNA, CDR3 protein. A D gene is named only where the DNA matches it firmly. For some rows the clone size is stated as once, few or many, or as a class when expanded; others skip it.

abundance: .; j_gene: TRBJ2-2; len: 15; v_gene: TRBV10-3; d_gene: TRBD1; CDR3nt: TGTGCCATCAGCCGGGACAGGGTTCCCACCGGGGAGCTGTTTTTT; CDR3aa: CAISRDRVPTGELFF
abundance: .; j_gene: TRBJ1-3; len: 18; v_gene: TRBV4-1; d_gene: .; CDR3nt: TGCGCCAGCAGCCAAGAACACTATGCCCGGGACAATAGAAACACCATATATTTT; CDR3aa: CASSQEHYARDNRNTIYF
abundance: .; j_gene: TRBJ2-2; len: 15; v_gene: TRBV7-2; d_gene: TRBD2; CDR3nt: TGTGCCAGCCGTCTGGGTAGCGGGGGGCCCGGGGAGCTGTTTTTT; CDR3aa: CASRLGSGGPGELFF
abundance: .; j_gene: TRBJ1-5; len: 15; v_gene: TRBV15; d_gene: .; CDR3nt: TGTGCCACCAGAACAGGAGATCTTAGCAATCAGCCCCAGCATTTT; CDR3aa: CATRTGDLSNQPQHF
abundance: .; j_gene: TRBJ1-2; len: 13; v_gene: TRBV10-3; d_gene: TRBD1; CDR3nt: TGTGCCATGGCAAGAGAGACAGGGGCTGGCTACACCTTC; CDR3aa: CAMARETGAGYTF
abundance: .; j_gene: TRBJ1-5; len: 15; v_gene: TRBV27; d_gene: .; CDR3nt: TGTGCCAGCAGTAACTATGACAGTATTAATCAGCCCCAGCATTTT; CDR3aa: CASSNYDSINQPQHF
abundance: once; j_gene: TRBJ2-7; len: 13; v_gene: TRBV27; d_gene: .; CDR3nt: TGTGCCAGCAGTTTTTTCCCGTCCTACGAGCAGTACTTC; CDR3aa: CASSFFPSYEQYF
abundance: .; j_gene: TRBJ2-6; len: 15; v_gene: TRBV2; d_gene: .; CDR3nt: TGTGCCAGCAGGGCAGGATCCTCTGGGGCCAACGTCCTGACTTTC; CDR3aa: CASRAGSSGANVLTF
abundance: .; j_gene: TRBJ1-5; len: 12; v_gene: TRBV2; d_gene: .; CDR3nt: TGTGCCAGCAGTTATAGCAATCAGCCCCAGCATTTT; CDR3aa: CASSYSNQPQHF
abundance: .; j_gene: TRBJ1-1; len: 15; v_gene: TRBV5-4; d_gene: .; CDR3nt: TGTGCCAGCAGCGAACCTGACAGATCGAACACTGAAGCTTTCTTT; CDR3aa: CASSEPDRSNTEAFF
abundance: few; j_gene: TRBJ1-2; len: 15; v_gene: TRBV6-5; d_gene: TRBD1; CDR3nt: TGTGCCAGCAGATCTTCAGGGGGCTCGGTCTATGGCTACACCTTC; CDR3aa: CASRSSGGSVYGYTF
abundance: once; j_gene: TRBJ2-5; len: 15; v_gene: TRBV28; d_gene: TRBD1; CDR3nt: TGTGCCAGCAGTTTAGAGCCAGGGGGCCAAGAGACCCAGTACTTC; CDR3aa: CASSLEPGGQETQYF
abundance: .; j_gene: TRBJ1-3; len: 13; v_gene: TRBV5-8; d_gene: .; CDR3nt: TGTGCCAGCAGCTTGAACCGGGTAAACACCATATATTTT; CDR3aa: CASSLNRVNTIYF
abundance: once; j_gene: TRBJ2-7; len: 14; v_gene: TRBV30; d_gene: TRBD1; CDR3nt: TGTGCCTGGAACGAGGACAGGTTGCAGGTGGAGCAGTACTTC; CDR3aa: CAWNEDRLQVEQYF
abundance: .; j_gene: TRBJ1-5; len: 19; v_gene: TRBV18; d_gene: TRBD1; CDR3nt: TGTGCCAGCTCACCCCCGGGACAGGCATTAAGGTATAGCAATCAGCCCCAGCATTTT; CDR3aa: CASSPPGQALRYSNQPQHF
abundance: .; j_gene: TRBJ2-7; len: 15; v_gene: TRBV9; d_gene: .; CDR3nt: TGTGCCAGCAGCGTAGATAGCCGACGTTTCGACGAGCAGTACTTC; CDR3aa: CASSVDSRRFDEQYF
abundance: .; j_gene: TRBJ2-3; len: 18; v_gene: TRBV4-3; d_gene: TRBD2; CDR3nt: TGCGCCAGCAGCCAAGAGGGGAAACTAGCGGTTTTTCCAGATACGCAGTATTTT; CDR3aa: CASSQEGKLAVFPDTQYF
abundance: .; j_gene: TRBJ2-7; len: 21; v_gene: TRBV6-4; d_gene: .; CDR3nt: TGTGCCAGCAGTGACTACCATCGCGGGGGCGCCCCAATCTTGGGGGTCTACGAGCAGTACTTC; CDR3aa: CASSDYHRGGAPILGVYEQYF
abundance: .; j_gene: TRBJ2-5; len: 13; v_gene: TRBV2; d_gene: .; CDR3nt: TGTGCCAGCTTAGAATCGTTACGCGAGACCCAGTACTTC; CDR3aa: CASLESLRETQYF
abundance: .; j_gene: TRBJ1-6; len: 14; v_gene: TRBV4-3; d_gene: .; CDR3nt: TGCGCCAGCAGCCAAGAGATGGGCAATTCACCCCTCCACTTT; CDR3aa: CASSQEMGNSPLHF
abundance: few; j_gene: TRBJ1-6; len: 17; v_gene: TRBV19; d_gene: .; CDR3nt: TGTGCCAGTAGTATAAGGAGGTTGGGCAGGGGTATCTCACCCCTCCACTTT; CDR3aa: CASSIRRLGRGISPLHF
abundance: .; j_gene: TRBJ1-2; len: 16; v_gene: TRBV7-2; d_gene: .; CDR3nt: TGTGCCAGCAGCTTACGGGGGGGCCCATCTAACTATGGCTACACCTTC; CDR3aa: CASSLRGGPSNYGYTF
abundance: .; j_gene: TRBJ2-3; len: 18; v_gene: TRBV9; d_gene: TRBD2; CDR3nt: TGTGCCAGCAGCGTAGGACTAGCGGGGGGTGGGGGCACAGATACGCAGTATTTT; CDR3aa: CASSVGLAGGGGTDTQYF
abundance: .; j_gene: TRBJ1-1; len: 14; v_gene: TRBV7-8; d_gene: .; CDR3nt: TGTGCCAGCAGCCAAAGACAGCCCATCACTGAAGCTTTCTTT; CDR3aa: CASSQRQPITEAFF
abundance: .; j_gene: TRBJ2-1; len: 19; v_gene: TRBV4-1; d_gene: TRBD2; CDR3nt: TGCGCCAGCAGCCAAGATCGGGAATCAGCGGGGAGCTCCTACAATGAGCAGTTCTTC; CDR3aa: CASSQDRESAGSSYNEQFF
abundance: .; j_gene: TRBJ1-4; len: 13; v_gene: TRBV12-1; d_gene: .; CDR3nt: TGTGCCAGCAGCTCTGGGACAGTCGAAAAACTGTTTTTT; CDR3aa: CASSSGTVEKLFF
abundance: .; j_gene: TRBJ1-3; len: 16; v_gene: TRBV15; d_gene: .; CDR3nt: TGTGCCACCAGCAGAGATGTTTTTATCTCTGGAAACACCATATATTTT; CDR3aa: CATSRDVFISGNTIYF
abundance: once; j_gene: TRBJ1-2; len: 13; v_gene: TRBV13; d_gene: .; CDR3nt: TGTGCCAGCAGCATCAGGACAGCTTATGGCTACACCTTC; CDR3aa: CASSIRTAYGYTF
abundance: .; j_gene: TRBJ2-7; len: 18; v_gene: TRBV18; d_gene: TRBD2; CDR3nt: TGTGCCAGCTCACCAGGACTAGCGGGGGGGCTATCCCCTCTCGAGCAGTACTTC; CDR3aa: CASSPGLAGGLSPLEQYF
abundance: once; j_gene: TRBJ1-2; len: 15; v_gene: TRBV25-1; d_gene: TRBD1; CDR3nt: TGTGCCAGCAGTGACCGATGGCAGGGGGCGGTCGGCTACACCTTC; CDR3aa: CASSDRWQGAVGYTF
abundance: .; j_gene: TRBJ1-2; len: 16; v_gene: TRBV6-5; d_gene: .; CDR3nt: TGTGCCAGCAGTTACTCAGGACAGCTGATTAACTATGGCTACACCTTC; CDR3aa: CASSYSGQLINYGYTF
abundance: .; j_gene: TRBJ2-1; len: 17; v_gene: TRBV2; d_gene: TRBD2; CDR3nt: TGTGCCAGCAGTGAATGGGCCCGGACTAGCGGGGGTAATGAGCAGTTCTTC; CDR3aa: CASSEWARTSGGNEQFF
abundance: .; j_gene: TRBJ2-5; len: 18; v_gene: TRBV4-3; d_gene: TRBD2; CDR3nt: TGCGCCAGCAGCCAAGGGGGGACTAGCGGGGGGCCAGGAGAGACCCAGTACTTC; CDR3aa: CASSQGGTSGGPGETQYF
abundance: .; j_gene: TRBJ2-7; len: 14; v_gene: TRBV7-2; d_gene: TRBD2; CDR3nt: TGTGCCAGCAGCTCAGTAGCGGGGGTCTACGAGCAGTACTTC; CDR3aa: CASSSVAGVYEQYF
abundance: .; j_gene: TRBJ2-7; len: 17; v_gene: TRBV9; d_gene: .; CDR3nt: TGTGCCAGCAGCGGCCGAGGTGGAGGGAGTCCAGCTAGCGAGCAGTACTTC; CDR3aa: CASSGRGGGSPASEQYF
abundance: .; j_gene: TRBJ2-5; len: 16; v_gene: TRBV5-1; d_gene: TRBD2; CDR3nt: TGCGCCAGCAGCCTCCGACTAGCGGGGGGCGGGGAGACCCAGTACTTC; CDR3aa: CASSLRLAGGGETQYF
abundance: few; j_gene: TRBJ2-2; len: 15; v_gene: TRBV6-1; d_gene: TRBD1; CDR3nt: TGTGCCAGCAGTGAAGGGACAGGGACGGCCGGGGAGCTGTTTTTT; CDR3aa: CASSEGTGTAGELFF
abundance: .; j_gene: TRBJ2-3; len: 14; v_gene: TRBV5-4; d_gene: .; CDR3nt: TGTGCCAGCAGCTCTGAACAGGTCACAGATACGCAGTATTTT; CDR3aa: CASSSEQVTDTQYF
abundance: few; j_gene: TRBJ1-3; len: 12; v_gene: TRBV7-6; d_gene: .; CDR3nt: TGTGCCAGCAATTCACATGGAAACACCATATATTTT; CDR3aa: CASNSHGNTIYF
abundance: .; j_gene: TRBJ2-4; len: 14; v_gene: TRBV29-1; d_gene: .; CDR3nt: TGCAGCGTTGAGCCGATTCTAGCCAAAAACAGTCAGTACTTC; CDR3aa: CSVEPILAKNSQYF
abundance: .; j_gene: TRBJ2-2; len: 15; v_gene: TRBV7-9; d_gene: .; CDR3nt: TGTGCCAGCAGCTTTTACAGGATGAACACCGGGGAGCTGTTTTTT; CDR3aa: CASSFYRMNTGELFF